This T cell receptor beta chain was observed in a study of cytomegalovirus exposure and HLA in healthy donors. Comment on this clone: Its antigen is unidentified.

CDR3 size: 15 residues. Germline V gene lookup returns CDR1 LNHDA and CDR2 SQIVND (reference sequence). Trimming took 6 bases from V and 5 from J; bases not matched to a gene: 8. Vbeta (60) and Jbeta (13) primers were used in the PCR. Authors' data handling: Counted up in a later analysis, unique TCR beta chains came to 60 million to 95 million, with around 12 million shared. The repertoire was sequenced with immunoSEQ multiplex PCR; TCRdb's copy has only in-frame clones and lacks some. The DNA was the basis for D and trimming; V, J and clone size are from that table. The repertoire consists of about 200,000 clones, with roughly 78% occurring once and the leading ten covering 1.5% to 1.7%. Study-wide findings and caveats: A likely sequencing artifact accounted for one observed cluster of highly shared sequence variants.

The origin of this receptor is a girl between 5 and 17 years old in good health and CMV-seropositive. This chain connects TRBV19 to TRBJ1-4; 8 bases are shared with TRBD1. What was sequenced was PBMCs. The CDR3 DNA reads TGTGCCAGTAGCACGACAGGGGCGGTCAATGAAAAACTGTTTTTT. Translation gives CASSTTGAVNEKLFF.